This entry features one T cell receptor (beta chain) sequence. This sample is drawn from a study of blood T cell repertoires in COVID-19. Study overall: The origin of the acute and convalescent COVID-19 samples was the United States, Italy and Spain.

The CDR3 consists of 14 residues. In germline, CDR1 is SGHVS, CDR2 FQNEAQ. V lost 0 bases and J lost 7, with 12 bases in between. The table came from immunoSEQ multiplex PCR; TCRdb's copy has only in-frame clones and leaves some out. Of 57,000 or so clones listed, about 70% are singletons. This TCR came from a man in his forties or fifties with active or convalescent COVID-19. The chain employs TRBV7-8 and TRBJ2-5; D perhaps matches TRBD2 (6 bases). The sequenced sample consisted of peripheral blood. CDR3 coding DNA: TGTGCCAGCAGCTTAGCGCAGGACGGGGGGACCCAGTACTTC. It is translated as CASSLAQDGGTQYF.